This T cell receptor beta chain stems from a study of T cell responses to AZD1222 COVID-19 vaccine. The length of the CDR3 is 20 residues. Germline V lookup: CDR1 LGHNA, CDR2 YNFKEQ. Trimming removed 3 bases at V and 0 bases at J, with 24 bases between. Assay: immunoSEQ multiplex PCR; the TCRdb copy retains only in-frame clones and omits some. The table shows some 140,000 clones, with 93% occurring only once. The chain joins TRBV4-2 to TRBJ2-1; D tentatively fits TRBD1 or TRBD2 (5 bases each). Source: peripheral blood, taken on day 0 of AZD1222 vaccination. The TCR was taken from an adult in good health. This CDR3 is CASSQPVGVGTRRSYNEQFF. CDR3 in DNA: TGTGCCAGCAGCCAGCCAGTCGGAGTGGGGACCCGCCGCTCCTACAATGAGCAGTTCTTC.